This is a list of T cell receptor beta chains from one sample in a study of shared clonotypes between healthy human individuals. Clones were read by immunoSEQ multiplex PCR, and TCRdb kept only the in-frame ones, dropping some. The sample has 70,000 to 95,000 clones, about 61% seen once; the top ten hold about half. Specimen: memory CD8+ T cells sorted from blood. Receptors originate from a man aged 25-45 years in good health. Each CDR3 is given with its conserved first and last residue. A D gene is named only where the DNA matches it firmly. Some rows have no size entry. The others give once, few or many, or a class for an expanded clone.

>TRBJ2-5|NA|NA|TRBV29-1
CSVEDLGFEETQYF
TGCAGCGTTGAAGATTTGGGTTTTGAAGAGACCCAGTACTTC
>TRBJ1-2|NA|NA|TRBV13
CASSNLGQKSNYGYTF
TGTGCCAGCAGCAACCTCGGACAGAAATCTAACTATGGCTACACCTTC
>TRBJ1-5|TRBD1|NA|TRBV5-6
CASSLRRQGAAYSNQPQHF
TGTGCCAGCAGCTTAAGGAGACAGGGGGCCGCATATAGCAATCAGCCCCAGCATTTT
>TRBJ2-7|TRBD2|many|TRBV7-9
CSTSGVDYEQYF
TGCTCGACTAGCGGCGTTGACTACGAGCAGTACTTC
>TRBJ2-1|NA|many|TRBV14
CASSSKVQGLYNEQFF
TGTGCCAGCAGTTCGAAAGTTCAAGGGCTCTACAATGAGCAGTTCTTC
>TRBJ2-1|NA|NA|TRBV6-5
CASRGLWDAGNEQFF
TGTGCCAGCAGAGGCCTATGGGACGCGGGGAATGAGCAGTTCTTC
>TRBJ2-3|TRBD1|NA|TRBV7-3
CASSSHRGLTTDTQYF
TGTGCCAGCAGCTCGCACAGGGGATTGACCACAGATACGCAGTATTTT
>TRBJ2-2|NA|NA|TRBV11-2
CASSLGGYTGELFF
TGTGCCAGCAGCTTAGGAGGATACACCGGGGAGCTGTTTTTT
>TRBJ1-4|NA|NA|TRBV28
CASSLLRTEKLFF
TGTGCCAGCAGTTTACTCCGGACTGAAAAACTGTTTTTT
>TRBJ2-7|NA|many|TRBV6-6
CASSYLGNGEQYF
TGTGCCAGCAGTTACCTAGGGAATGGCGAGCAGTACTTC
>TRBJ2-4|NA|NA|TRBV7-9
CASSLAGYGLNIQYF
TGTGCCAGCAGCTTAGCAGGTTATGGCCTAAACATTCAGTACTTC
>TRBJ2-7|TRBD1|many|TRBV19
CASSGDRGYPYEQYF
TGTGCCAGTAGCGGGGACAGGGGCTATCCCTACGAGCAGTACTTC
>TRBJ1-1|NA|many|TRBV6-1
CASSEASTGSGTEAFF
TGTGCCAGCAGTGAAGCTTCTACAGGGTCCGGCACTGAAGCTTTCTTT
>TRBJ2-7|NA|once|TRBV7-9
CASGQWSYEQYF
TGTGCCAGTGGACAGTGGTCCTACGAGCAGTACTTC
>TRBJ2-7|NA|many|TRBV19
CATMEVPGYEQYF
TGTGCCACCATGGAAGTACCCGGCTACGAGCAGTACTTC
>TRBJ2-3|NA|NA|TRBV14
CASSPRTIGGDTQYF
TGTGCCAGCAGCCCGAGGACTATCGGAGGTGATACGCAGTATTTT
>TRBJ2-3|TRBD2|NA|TRBV6-1
CASSEGASGHASTDTQYF
TGTGCCAGCAGTGAAGGGGCTAGCGGGCACGCCAGCACAGATACGCAGTATTTT
>TRBJ1-5|NA|NA|TRBV5-5
CASSLAGGYQPQHF
TGTGCCAGCAGCTTGGCCGGGGGATATCAGCCCCAGCATTTT
>TRBJ2-1|NA|NA|TRBV18
CASSPPVGDEQFF
TGTGCCAGCTCACCACCGGTAGGCGATGAGCAGTTCTTC
>TRBJ2-6|TRBD1|NA|TRBV5-6
CASSLVGQALSGANVLTF
TGTGCCAGCAGCTTGGTAGGACAGGCACTCTCTGGGGCCAACGTCCTGACTTTC
>TRBJ2-5|NA|once|TRBV25-1
CASTTRQAETQYF
TGTGCCAGTACGACAAGACAGGCAGAGACCCAGTACTTC
>TRBJ1-2|NA|few|TRBV29-1
CSGLGADYGYTF
TGCAGCGGCTTAGGGGCGGACTATGGCTACACCTTC
>TRBJ2-7|TRBD2|once|TRBV4-3
CASSQGAGRYEQYF
TGCGCCAGCAGCCAGGGAGCGGGAAGATACGAGCAGTACTTC
>TRBJ2-7|TRBD2|once|TRBV29-1
CSVASFERGLAVNQYF
TGCAGCGTTGCCTCATTTGAGCGGGGACTAGCCGTGAACCAGTACTTC
>TRBJ2-1|NA|NA|TRBV10-3
CAISDPGLYNEQFF
TGTGCCATCAGTGACCCGGGGTTATACAATGAGCAGTTCTTC
>TRBJ2-7|NA|NA|TRBV28
CASSLWQSTYEQYF
TGTGCCAGCAGTTTATGGCAGTCAACCTACGAGCAGTACTTC
>TRBJ2-7|NA|NA|TRBV21-1
CASSSPGKSTYEQYF
TGTGCCAGCAGCAGCCCAGGGAAATCAACCTACGAGCAGTACTTC
>TRBJ2-1|NA|few|TRBV18
CASSLPGPYNEQFF
TGTGCCAGCTCACTACCGGGACCGTACAATGAGCAGTTCTTC